Listed below are T cell receptor beta chains from one sample, sequenced in a study of immune evolution from preneoplasia to lung adenocarcinoma. Some clones are missing from TCRdb's copy, which holds only in-frame ones; the method was immunoSEQ multiplex PCR. Of roughly 38,000 clones detected, under 85% appear once; the ten largest clones hold 6% to 7%. The sample was FFPE invasive lung adenocarcinoma tissue. The receptor set was obtained from a person between 60 and 69 years old with lung adenocarcinoma. Both conserved end residues are part of each CDR3. D genes are given only for firm matches. Part of the rows lack a size; the others show once, few, many or a class for expanded clones.

CDR3aa	CDR3nt	j_gene	v_gene	d_gene	abundance
CASSEYRDSSPQHF	TGTGCCAGCAGTGAATATAGGGACAGTTCGCCCCAGCATTTT	TRBJ1-5	TRBV25-1	TRBD1	NA
CASRGSISGNTIYF	TGTGCCAGCAGGGGATCGATCTCTGGAAACACCATATATTTT	TRBJ1-3	TRBV28	NA	NA
CASSPTLNPYEQYF	TGTGCCAGCTCACCGACACTAAACCCATACGAGCAGTACTTC	TRBJ2-7	TRBV18	NA	NA
CSLRGGNTQYF	TGCAGCCTGAGGGGGGGGAATACGCAGTATTTT	TRBJ2-3	TRBV29-1	NA	few
CASSQDRGRPSGTQYF	TGTGCCAGCAGCCAAGATCGTGGAAGACCCTCCGGGACCCAGTACTTC	TRBJ2-5	TRBV14	NA	NA
CASKPDNSQETQYF	TGTGCCAGCAAGCCTGATAATTCTCAAGAGACCCAGTACTTC	TRBJ2-5	TRBV7-2	NA	NA
CASSPRTSGGNIQYF	TGTGCCAGCTCACCACGGACTAGCGGTGGGAACATTCAGTACTTC	TRBJ2-4	TRBV18	TRBD2	once
CASSSLRGSEQFF	TGTGCCAGCAGTTCGTTAAGAGGGAGCGAGCAGTTCTTC	TRBJ2-1	TRBV5-6	NA	NA
CASSVDRATYNEQFF	TGTGCCAGCAGCGTAGATCGGGCGACCTACAATGAGCAGTTCTTC	TRBJ2-1	TRBV9	NA	NA
CASRPSQGPTQYF	TGTGCCAGCAGGCCTAGCCAAGGCCCAACGCAGTATTTT	TRBJ2-3	TRBV28	NA	NA
CASSLEGAVGELFF	TGCGCCAGCAGCTTGGAGGGGGCAGTTGGGGAGCTGTTTTTT	TRBJ2-2	TRBV5-1	TRBD1	NA
CASRFQGYTQYF	TGTGCCAGCAGGTTCCAAGGATATACGCAGTATTTT	TRBJ2-3	TRBV11-3	NA	NA
CASTGGHEAFF	TGTGCCAGCACCGGGGGCCATGAAGCTTTCTTT	TRBJ1-1	TRBV7-6	NA	NA
CASSPQGGVYNEQFF	TGCGCCAGCAGCCCACAGGGGGGGGTCTACAATGAGCAGTTCTTC	TRBJ2-1	TRBV5-1	NA	NA
CASSLAGGQQETQYF	TGTGCCAGCAGCCTAGCGGGAGGACAACAAGAGACCCAGTACTTC	TRBJ2-5	TRBV5-4	TRBD2	NA
CASSLGGSAEQETQYF	TGTGCCAGCAGCCTAGGTGGGTCAGCCGAACAAGAGACCCAGTACTTC	TRBJ2-5	TRBV11-2	NA	NA
CASSSGTLGGNIQYF	TGTGCCAGCAGTTCAGGCACGCTTGGGGGCAACATTCAGTACTTC	TRBJ2-4	TRBV28	NA	NA
CASTKRESRGEQFF	TGTGCCAGCACGAAGCGGGAGAGCAGAGGGGAGCAGTTCTTC	TRBJ2-1	TRBV9	TRBD2	few
CASSEIRTGENIQYF	TGTGCCAGCAGTGAAATTCGGACAGGGGAAAACATTCAGTACTTC	TRBJ2-4	TRBV2	TRBD1	medium-sized
CGWGGRAVPDTQYF	TGCGGGTGGGGCGGGAGGGCCGTCCCAGATACGCAGTATTTT	TRBJ2-3	TRBV23-1	TRBD2	NA
CASSFPNVAGRTDTQYF	TGTGCCAGCAGTTTCCCAAACGTAGCGGGCCGGACAGATACGCAGTATTTT	TRBJ2-3	TRBV7-2	TRBD2	NA
CASTSERASIYEQYF	TGTGCCAGCACCTCGGAGCGGGCCTCAATCTACGAGCAGTACTTC	TRBJ2-7	TRBV2	NA	NA
CASSSGTGGVYEQYF	TGTGCCAGCAGCTCCGGGACAGGGGGGGTTTACGAGCAGTACTTC	TRBJ2-7	TRBV7-6	TRBD1	NA
CASNPGQGGYNEQFF	TGTGCCAGCAACCCGGGACAGGGGGGTTACAATGAGCAGTTCTTC	TRBJ2-1	TRBV2	TRBD1	NA
CASSPSTREQYF	TGTGCCAGCTCACCTTCAACGCGGGAGCAGTACTTC	TRBJ2-7	TRBV18	NA	NA
CASSSGSPRQYF	TGTGCCAGTAGCTCCGGGTCTCCGCGGCAGTACTTC	TRBJ2-7	TRBV19	NA	NA
CASSALHEQYF	TGTGCCAGCAGCGCTCTTCACGAGCAGTACTTC	TRBJ2-7	TRBV7-2	NA	NA
CASSASRTQYF	TGTGCCAGCAGCGCGAGTAGGACGCAGTATTTT	TRBJ2-3	TRBV7-9	NA	few
CSAEPGETQYF	TGCAGCGCAGAGCCCGGGGAGACCCAGTACTTC	TRBJ2-5	TRBV29-1	NA	NA
CASSLGGGDRGFRETQYF	TGTGCCAGCAGCCTGGGCGGGGGTGACAGGGGATTCCGGGAGACCCAGTACTTC	TRBJ2-5	TRBV11-2	NA	NA